The clone carrying this T cell receptor beta chain was seen only a few times. The data originate from a study of PD-L1 blockade in urothelial cancer. Sequencing was performed with immunoSEQ multiplex PCR; in TCRdb, only in-frame clones are kept and a portion is missing. The table has some 79,000 clones, around 80% seen once; the top ten hold over 7.5%. The TCR comes from a man aged 65 to 79 with urothelial cancer. Here the sequenced sample was PBMCs, taken around atezolizumab (anti-PD-L1) treatment.

This CDR3 reads CATSSGPDRTTDTQYF. The CDR3 coding sequence is TGTGCCACCAGCAGCGGACCTGACAGAACCACAGATACGCAGTATTTT. The gene calls are TRBV15 and TRBJ2-3, with a tentative D call TRBD1 (5 bases). CDR3 length: 16 residues. Germline lookup yields CDR1 LNHNV and CDR2 YYDKDF (reference sequence). V was clipped by 3 bases and J by 2 bases, with 15 bases between them.